This paragraph reports one T cell receptor beta chain. This record belongs to a study of blood T cell repertoires in COVID-19. The assay was immunoSEQ multiplex PCR, and TCRdb's table has in-frame clones only and misses some. The profile shows fewer than 150,000 clones, around 88% of them singletons. The sequence derives from a woman in her fifties or sixties with active or convalescent COVID-19. Sample: peripheral blood.

Written as DNA, the CDR3 is TGTGCCAGCAGCTTGGCCGCGGGGGCAGACAATGAGCAGTTCTTC. This codes for CASSLAAGADNEQFF. This chain joins TRBV5-6 and TRBJ2-1; the D gene is possibly TRBD2 (7 bases). The CDR3 runs 15 residues. The germline V gene has CDR1 SGHDT and CDR2 YYEEEE. Trimming pared 0 bases from V and 5 bases from J, leaving 12 bases between.